A single sample is the source of the 8 T cell receptor beta chains below, sequenced in a study of Ad26.COV2.S vaccination and SARS-CoV-2 variants. TCRdb's copy holds only in-frame clones and misses some; the assay was immunoSEQ multiplex PCR. Of fewer than 500,000 clones listed, roughly nine tenths were seen once; the top ten hold 2.5%. This sample's treatment: roughly 18 received Ad26.COV2.S at low or high dose, single or two shots; 5 received placebo; per-sample allocation not given. Collection of samples fell on day 63 after the first vaccine or placebo injection. The sample consisted of peripheral blood, taken in a trial of Ad26.COV2.S vaccine versus placebo. These receptor sequences come from a person between 18 and 60 years old who received the Ad26.COV2.S COVID-19 vaccine or a placebo.

This clone appeared a single time. V and J are TRBV18 and TRBJ2-7; D is ambiguous. The CDR3 spans 12 residues. The V gene lost 5 bases and the J gene lost 5 bases, with 10 bases spanning the gap. Germline V lookup: CDR1 KGHSH, CDR2 LQKENI. The CDR3 DNA sequence: TGTGCCAGCTCATCCCGTGGTGACGAGCAGTACTTC. Amino acid sequence: CASSSRGDEQYF.

This clone has a handful of counts. The J gene is TRBJ2-5, the V gene TRBV10-3; D may match TRBD1 or TRBD2 (5 bases each). The germline V gene encodes CDR1 ENHRY and CDR2 SYGVKD. CDR3 size: 18 residues. Trimming stripped 0 bases from V and 4 bases from J, with 21 bases between. The CDR3 spells CAISESWGPRVSRETQYF. CDR3 sequence (DNA): TGTGCCATCAGTGAGTCATGGGGACCTCGGGTTTCCCGAGAGACCCAGTACTTC.

The chain is built from TRBV4-1 and TRBJ1-4, with D possibly matching TRBD1 (5 bases). The V and J ends lost 3 bases and 3 bases respectively, with 14 bases between them. Germline values: CDR1 MGHRA, CDR2 YSYEKL. This CDR3 contains 16 residues. The CDR3 DNA is TGCGCCAGCAGCCACATAACCAGGGCGGCTAATGAAAAACTGTTTTTT. This codes for CASSHITRAANEKLFF.

The chain is built from TRBV7-9 and TRBJ2-6; 9 bases are a match to TRBD1. Germline V gene sequence: CDR1 SEHNR, CDR2 FQNEAQ (reference sequence). There are 17 residues in the CDR3. J lost 1 base, V lost 5 bases, and 6 bases had no gene match. The CDR3 nucleotides are TGTGCCAGCAGCACGGGACAGGGTTTTTCTGGGGCCAACGTCCTGACTTTC. This gives the protein CASSTGQGFSGANVLTF.

CDR3 nucleotide sequence: TGTGCCAGCAGCTTAAGTACCGACAGGGGCTATGGCTACACCTTC. Translation gives CASSLSTDRGYGYTF. V gene TRBV13 combines with J gene TRBJ1-2, with 8 bases matching TRBD1. The germline gives CDR1 PRHDT, CDR2 FYEKMQ (reference sequence). V shed 2 bases, J shed 4 bases, and the junction held 6 bases outside the gene matches. The CDR3 consists of 15 residues.

The genes are TRBV20-1 and TRBJ2-7; the D is unclear. Germline V CDR1 and CDR2: DFQATT, SNEGSKA (reference sequence). Trimming cost V 3 bases and J 6 bases, with 12 bases left between them. The CDR3 totals 12 residues. CDR3 sequence (DNA): TGCAGTGCTAGTCTGGGAACTGTCGAGCAGTACTTC. Amino acid sequence: CSASLGTVEQYF.

The chain recombines TRBV27 with TRBJ1-5, with TRBD1 matching over 8 bases. V lost 5 bases to trimming and J lost 3 bases; unmatched junction nucleotides: 21. Germline assignment: CDR1 MNHEY and CDR2 SMNVEV (reference sequence). The length of the CDR3 is 20 residues. CDR3 loop: CASSPTTYRGAGVPNQPQHF. CDR3 in DNA: TGTGCCAGCAGTCCAACTACCTACAGGGGGGCCGGGGTCCCCAATCAGCCCCAGCATTTT.

In this sample, this clone turned up once. V is TRBV13 and J is TRBJ1-5, with TRBD1 matching 7 bases. The germline V gene has CDR1 PRHDT and CDR2 FYEKMQ (reference sequence). The V segment lost 5 bases and the J segment 5 bases; nucleotides outside the gene matches: 3. This CDR3 comprises 13 residues. The CDR3 spells CASSVDRDQPQHF. CDR3 sequence (DNA): TGTGCCAGCAGCGTAGACAGGGATCAGCCCCAGCATTTT.